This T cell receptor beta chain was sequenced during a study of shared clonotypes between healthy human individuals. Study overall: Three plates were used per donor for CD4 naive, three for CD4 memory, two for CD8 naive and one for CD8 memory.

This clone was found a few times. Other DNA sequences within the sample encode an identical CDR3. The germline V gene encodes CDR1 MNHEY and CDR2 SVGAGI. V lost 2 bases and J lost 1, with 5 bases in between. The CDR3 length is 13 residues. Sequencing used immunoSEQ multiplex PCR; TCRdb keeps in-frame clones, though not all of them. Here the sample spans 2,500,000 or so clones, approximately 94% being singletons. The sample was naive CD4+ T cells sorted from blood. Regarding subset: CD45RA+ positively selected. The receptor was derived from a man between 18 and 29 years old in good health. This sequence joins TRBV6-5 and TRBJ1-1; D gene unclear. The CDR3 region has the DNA TGTGCCAGCAGTTACCGACAGAACACTGAAGCTTTCTTT. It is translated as CASSYRQNTEAFF.